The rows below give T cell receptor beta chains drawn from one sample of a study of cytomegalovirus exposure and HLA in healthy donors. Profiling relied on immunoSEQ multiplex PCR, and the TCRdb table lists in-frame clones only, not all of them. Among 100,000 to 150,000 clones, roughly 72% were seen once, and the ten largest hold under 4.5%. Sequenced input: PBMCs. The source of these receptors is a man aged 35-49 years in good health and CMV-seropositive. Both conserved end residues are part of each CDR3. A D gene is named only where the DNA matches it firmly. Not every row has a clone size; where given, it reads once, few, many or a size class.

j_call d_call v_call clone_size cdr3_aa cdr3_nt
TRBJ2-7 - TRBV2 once CASSASEISSYEQYF TGTGCCAGCAGTGCCTCAGAAATAAGCTCCTACGAGCAGTACTTC
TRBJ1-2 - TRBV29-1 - CSVVTQGRGGYTF TGCAGCGTTGTAACGCAGGGGAGAGGTGGCTACACCTTC
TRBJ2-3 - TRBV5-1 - CASSSTGAGGTDTQYF TGCGCCAGCAGCTCCACGGGGGCGGGGGGCACAGATACGCAGTATTTT
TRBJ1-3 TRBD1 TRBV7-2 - CASSLGTGAGNTIYF TGTGCCAGCAGCTTAGGGACAGGGGCGGGAAACACCATATATTTT
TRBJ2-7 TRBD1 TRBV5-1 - CASSPDRGEEQYF TGCGCCAGCAGCCCAGACAGGGGGGAAGAGCAGTACTTC
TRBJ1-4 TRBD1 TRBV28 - CATRTGDEKLFF TGTGCCACCCGGACAGGGGATGAAAAACTGTTTTTT
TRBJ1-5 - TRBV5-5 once CASTREIDSNQPQHF TGTGCCAGCACCCGAGAGATTGATAGCAATCAGCCCCAGCATTTT
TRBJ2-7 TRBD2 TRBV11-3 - CASSLTSGNSYEQYF TGTGCCAGCAGCTTGACTAGCGGGAACTCCTACGAGCAGTACTTC
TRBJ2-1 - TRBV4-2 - CASSQDRGSSYNEQFF TGTGCCAGCAGCCAAGATCGGGGGAGCTCCTACAATGAGCAGTTCTTC
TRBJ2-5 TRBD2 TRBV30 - CAWALAGGTETQYF TGTGCCTGGGCCCTAGCGGGGGGTACCGAGACCCAGTACTTC
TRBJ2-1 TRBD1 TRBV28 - CASSSWQGAPNEQFF TGTGCCAGCAGTTCTTGGCAGGGGGCGCCCAATGAGCAGTTCTTC
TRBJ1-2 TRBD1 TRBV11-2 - CASSLGQGLYGYTF TGTGCCAGCAGCTTAGGACAGGGCCTATATGGCTACACCTTC
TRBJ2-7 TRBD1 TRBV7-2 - CASSSDRDRVTYEQYF TGTGCCAGCAGTAGTGACCGGGACAGGGTAACCTACGAGCAGTACTTC
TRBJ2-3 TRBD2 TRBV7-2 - CASSSLAGGDPDTQYF TGTGCCAGCAGCTCTTTAGCGGGAGGGGATCCAGATACGCAGTATTTT
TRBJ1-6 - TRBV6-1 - CASSEGDSRSPLHF TGTGCCAGCAGCGAGGGGGATTCTAGGTCACCCCTCCACTTT
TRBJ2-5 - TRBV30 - CACQGRETQYF TGTGCCTGTCAGGGAAGGGAGACCCAGTACTTC
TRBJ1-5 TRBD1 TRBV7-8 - CASSLRTGGQPQHF TGTGCCAGCAGCTTAAGGACAGGGGGTCAGCCCCAGCATTTT
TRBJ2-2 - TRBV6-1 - CASGDWPTGELFF TGTGCCAGCGGTGATTGGCCCACCGGGGAGCTGTTTTTT
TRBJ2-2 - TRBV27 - CASSSPSAGVRDTGELFF TGTGCCAGCAGTTCTCCTAGCGCTGGTGTTAGAGACACCGGGGAGCTGTTTTTT
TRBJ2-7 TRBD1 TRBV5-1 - CASSTDRVTYEQYF TGCGCCAGCTCTACCGACAGGGTAACCTACGAGCAGTACTTC
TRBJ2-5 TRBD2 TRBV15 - CATSYTLAGDSSDQETQYF TGTGCCACCAGCTATACACTAGCGGGAGACTCTAGCGACCAAGAGACCCAGTACTTC
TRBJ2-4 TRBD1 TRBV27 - CASSFQNRGNIQYF TGTGCCAGCAGTTTCCAAAACAGGGGTAACATTCAGTACTTC
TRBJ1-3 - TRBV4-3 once CASSPQGGPGNTIYF TGCGCCAGCAGCCCACAGGGTGGCCCTGGAAACACCATATATTTT
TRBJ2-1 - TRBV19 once CASRLDSSSYNEQFF TGTGCCAGTAGGCTAGACAGTAGCTCCTACAATGAGCAGTTCTTC
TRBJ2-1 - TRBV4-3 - CASSQGKSSYNEQFF TGCGCCAGCAGCCAAGGAAAGAGCTCCTACAATGAGCAGTTCTTC
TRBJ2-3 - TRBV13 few CASSFLASATDTQYF TGTGCCAGCAGCTTTTTGGCTAGCGCCACAGATACGCAGTATTTT
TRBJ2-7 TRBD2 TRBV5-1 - CASSEGLAGSSAYEQYF TGCGCCAGCAGCGAGGGACTAGCGGGGTCTAGCGCCTACGAGCAGTACTTC
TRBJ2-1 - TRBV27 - CASSLKGASSYNEQFF TGTGCCAGCAGTTTAAAAGGGGCCAGCTCCTACAATGAGCAGTTCTTC
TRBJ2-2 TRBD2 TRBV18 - CASSPPGRGVNTGELFF TGTGCCAGCTCACCCCCGGGACGGGGGGTGAACACCGGGGAGCTGTTTTTT
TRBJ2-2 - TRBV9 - CASRRSVNTGELFF TGTGCCAGCAGGAGGTCTGTGAACACCGGGGAGCTGTTTTTT
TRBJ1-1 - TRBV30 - CAWSGRGDTEAFF TGTGCCTGGAGTGGACGGGGGGACACTGAAGCTTTCTTT
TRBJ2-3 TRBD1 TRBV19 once CASSEDRASTDTQYF TGTGCCAGTAGTGAAGACAGGGCGAGCACAGATACGCAGTATTTT
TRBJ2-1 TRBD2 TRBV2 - CASSRTSGTGDEQFF TGTGCCAGCAGTAGGACTAGCGGGACTGGGGATGAGCAGTTCTTC
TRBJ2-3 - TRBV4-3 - CASSQDRGSDTQYF TGCGCCAGCAGCCAAGATAGGGGCTCAGATACGCAGTATTTT
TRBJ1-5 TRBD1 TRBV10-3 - CAISESRTGGSFTQPQHF TGTGCCATCAGTGAGTCCCGGACAGGGGGTTCTTTCACTCAGCCCCAGCATTTT
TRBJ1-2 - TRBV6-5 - CASSYSAGNYGYTF TGCGCCAGCAGTTACTCGGCAGGCAACTATGGCTACACCTTC
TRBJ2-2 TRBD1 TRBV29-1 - CSVEVSRGPTGELFF TGCAGCGTTGAAGTGTCCAGGGGGCCCACCGGGGAGCTGTTTTTT
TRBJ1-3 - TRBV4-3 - CASSQNRDLSGNTIYF TGCGCCAGCAGCCAAAACAGGGACCTTTCTGGAAACACCATATATTTT
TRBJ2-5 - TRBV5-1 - CASSLGIPGIQTQYF TGCGCCAGCAGCTTGGGTATCCCAGGGATACAGACCCAGTACTTC
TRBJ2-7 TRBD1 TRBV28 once CASSPTGVYEQYF TGTGCCAGCAGTCCGACAGGGGTCTACGAGCAGTACTTC